This T cell receptor (beta chain) was identified in a study of Graves' ophthalmopathy and Graves' hyperthyroidism. Patients in the hyperthyroidism group, adults aged 18 to 65, were newly diagnosed, under 2 months' duration. TCR beta CDR3 regions were amplified from RNA transcripts. Scientists carried out first-round RT-PCR using HTBI primers and then a second-round multiplex PCR. TCRdb re-called the multiplex PCR reads with MiXCR, one entry per CDR3 protein. The top ten hold 11% of the sample, which has 900,000 to 1,200,000 distinct CDR3 sequences, 35% to 40% seen once. Notes on this clonotype: Its antigen is unidentified.

Germline V gene data show CDR1 as SNHLY and CDR2 as FYNNEI. V trimming: 2 bases; J trimming: 7 bases; junction bases outside the gene matches: 5. This CDR3 is 15 amino acids long. Overall study findings and caveats: Discriminating ophthalmopathy from stable hyperthyroidism, a 13-signature model attained a sensitivity of about 90% and a specificity of about 81%. In blood appeared most of the expanded thyroid clonotypes whose frequency exceeded 0.001.

This sequence was found in an adult man with Graves' hyperthyroidism. The V call is TRBV2, the J call TRBJ1-4, with 9 bases matching TRBD1. The sample consisted of peripheral blood or thyroid tissue (not recorded which). The DNA of the CDR3 is TGTGCCAGCAGTGAAAGGGACAGGGCTGGTGAAAAACTGTTTTTT. This sequence encodes CASSERDRAGEKLFF.